These T cell receptor beta chains were read from a single sample in a study of cytomegalovirus exposure and HLA in healthy donors. Profiled with immunoSEQ multiplex PCR; TCRdb holds only in-frame clones, not every one. Of over 75,000 clones listed, about 75% are singletons. The source material was PBMCs. The source is a female donor in good health and CMV-seronegative. CDR3s leave out the opening cysteine and the closing phenylalanine or tryptophan. The D gene is left open where the match is weak. The size field is filled for only some rows; it gives once, few, many or a size class.

.,TRBV5-4,.,10,TRBJ2-7,ASSFGAYEQY
.,TRBV28,.,11,TRBJ2-2,ASSAGPARELF
TRBD2,TRBV6-6,.,14,TRBJ2-4,ASSYAGGEGKNIQY
TRBD2,TRBV9,.,15,TRBJ2-5,ASSVASGGASAETQY
.,TRBV30,once,13,TRBJ1-6,AWSVSEGYNSPLH
TRBD1,TRBV19,.,15,TRBJ1-2,ASSSGTGVDMVYGYT
.,TRBV6-1,.,13,TRBJ2-3,ASSEAPQPTDTQY
.,TRBV30,.,12,TRBJ2-2,AWSRTHRAGELF
.,TRBV30,.,11,TRBJ2-5,AWSAGRQETQY
TRBD1,TRBV29-1,.,11,TRBJ1-1,SVERQGNTEAF
TRBD1,TRBV28,few,12,TRBJ1-5,ASSLVTGKQPQH
.,TRBV18,.,13,TRBJ2-6,ASSPGGSGANVLT
TRBD1,TRBV7-8,.,12,TRBJ2-7,ASSLLDRAGEQY
.,TRBV5-1,.,12,TRBJ1-2,ASSLRVSDYGYT
.,TRBV7-9,.,12,TRBJ1-1,ASRREGLGTEAF
TRBD2,TRBV6-1,.,13,TRBJ2-5,ASQSPWTSGGMGY
.,TRBV6-1,once,11,TRBJ2-5,ASSEGTARTQY
.,TRBV29-1,.,11,TRBJ2-5,SVSYLEQGTQY
TRBD1,TRBV4-2,.,12,TRBJ1-4,ASSTGTGTEKLF
TRBD1,TRBV5-1,.,11,TRBJ2-7,ASSVGQANEQY
TRBD1,TRBV2,.,12,TRBJ1-1,ASSRTGGNTEAF